These 10 T cell receptor beta chains were all obtained from the same sample, sequenced in a study of blood T cells in healthy people across ages. Next came a second PCR, run for about 7 to 12 cycles, which used a sample-barcoded 5' primer along with a J-beta primer mix. TCRdb redid the calling of the 5' RACE reads with MiXCR, one entry per CDR3 protein. The table records some 1,800,000 distinct CDR3 sequences, around 42% of them present only once. Sequencing used blood. The receptors originated from a human donor in good health.

This clonotype was recorded a few times. The chain uses TRBV12-3 or TRBV12-4 and TRBJ1-6; 8 nucleotides line up with TRBD1. CDR3 length: 14 residues. V dropped 5 bases and J dropped 14; count of bases not matched to a gene: 11. The CDR3, as DNA: TGTGCCAGCAGTCCAACAGGGGGGTCTAGGGCCCTCCACTTT. Amino acids: CASSPTGGSRALHF.

The chain links TRBV10-3 to TRBJ2-6; D not certain. The V gene lost 0 bases and the J gene lost 0 bases, with 9 bases spanning the gap. The CDR3 consists of 17 residues. CDR1 and CDR2 (germline): ENHRY, SYGVKD. Here the CDR3 DNA reads TGTGCCATCAGTGAGTCCGTCCAAAGCTCTGGGGCCAACGTCCTGACTTTC. Encoded protein: CAISESVQSSGANVLTF.

The rearrangement uses TRBV7-9 and TRBJ1-2; D may be TRBD1 (6 bases). Germline CDR1 SEHNR, CDR2 FQNEAQ (reference sequence). The CDR3 covers 18 residues. Trimming left V 2 bases short and J 6 bases short, with 25 bases between. Here the CDR3 reads CASSLKAPGGARGNGYTF. Here the CDR3 DNA reads TGTGCCAGCAGCTTAAAAGCGCCGGGGGGCGCGAGGGGGAATGGCTACACCTTC. The variable domain in full, with the rest retrieved from reference TRBV7-9 and TRBJ1-2, is DTGVSQNPRHKITKRGQNVTFRCDPISEHNRLYWYRQTLGQGPEFLTYFQNEAQLEKSRLLSDRFSAERPKGSFSTLEIQRTEQGDSAMYLCASSLKAPGGARGNGYTFGSGTRLTVV.

This clonotype was detected a few times. The V gene is TRBV7-3, the J gene TRBJ2-1; TRBD2 agrees at 11 bases. CDR3 length: 16 amino acids. V lost 0 bases, J lost 3 bases, and 1 base stayed unmatched. Germline CDR1 SGHTA, CDR2 FQGTGA. CDR3 in DNA: TGTGCCAGCAGCTTAACGGGGACTAGCGGCTACAATGAGCAGTTCTTC. This codes for CASSLTGTSGYNEQFF.

The chain carries TRBV12-3 or TRBV12-4 and TRBJ2-7, with a tentative D call TRBD2 (6 bases). TRBJ2-4 explains the end of the DNA better; the J call may be wrong. The CDR3 is made up of 13 amino acids. The CDR3 spells CASSFPPGSIQYF. DNA for the CDR3: TGTGCCAGCAGTTTCCCCCCCGGGAGCATTCAGTACTTC.

The chain couples TRBV7-8 to TRBJ2-1; D might be TRBD2 (7 bases). Gene TRBJ2-7 matches the end of the DNA better, so the J call may be wrong. This CDR3 contains 17 residues. Germline V gives CDR1 SGHVS, CDR2 FQNEAQ. CDR3: CASSLRGREFFREEQYF. For the CDR3, the DNA is TGTGCCAGCAGCTTAAGGGGGAGGGAGTTTTTTCGAGAGGAGCAGTACTTC.

V gene TRBV6-6 combines with J gene TRBJ2-3; a possible D gene is TRBD1 (5 bases). V gave up 0 bases and J gave up 0 bases, with 10 bases separating them. The CDR3 loop spans 16 amino acids. Germline V lookup: CDR1 MNHNY, CDR2 SVGAGI (reference sequence). As DNA, the CDR3 is TGTGCCAGCAGTTACTCGTCACAGGAGAGCACAGATACGCAGTATTTT. This sequence encodes CASSYSSQESTDTQYF.

The chain uses TRBV20-1 and TRBJ1-2; no clear D gene. Per germline, CDR1 DFQATT and CDR2 SNEGSKA (reference sequence). This CDR3 contains 11 residues. Deletions cut 5 bases from V and 3 bases from J, with 7 bases between. The CDR3 DNA sequence: TGCAGTGCTTCTGGGTACTATGGCTACACCTTC. Protein sequence: CSASGYYGYTF.

V gene TRBV9 combines with J gene TRBJ1-1; the D gene is possibly TRBD1 (6 bases). This CDR3 has 13 amino acids. Trimming took off 7 bases at V and 0 bases at J, with 10 bases between the two ends. Germline V CDR1 and CDR2: SGDLS, YYNGEE. The CDR3 loop is CASASGVNTEAFF. In DNA, the CDR3 is TGTGCCAGCGCGTCAGGGGTGAACACTGAAGCTTTCTTT.

Only a few counts were recorded for this clonotype. The chain joins TRBV5-1 to TRBJ2-1; TRBD2 matches at 10 bases. Unmatched junction bases numbered 8, after V lost 0 bases and J lost 2 bases. CDR1 is SGHRS, CDR2 YFSETQ, per germline. The CDR3 is 18 amino acids. CDR3 protein: CASSLVAGGTFTYNEQFF. The DNA of the CDR3 is TGCGCCAGCAGCTTGGTAGCGGGGGGTACTTTTACCTACAATGAGCAGTTCTTC.